This T cell receptor (beta chain) was identified during a study of shared clonotypes between healthy human individuals. On this clone itself: Its antigen remains unknown.

Germline CDR1 is SNHLY and CDR2 is FYNNEI. The CDR3 length is 12 residues. V was pared by 9 bases and J by 3 bases, with 12 bases between. In the original processing: ImmunoSEQ sequences covered only the junction and lacked quality scores; filtering therefore differed. The repertoire was sequenced with immunoSEQ multiplex PCR; TCRdb's copy has only in-frame clones and lacks some. V, J and clone size are those of that table, while D and trimming were read from the DNA. The table lists around 2.5 million clones, 80% to 95% of them singletons. General study points: Few donors restricted represented genetic and exposure-history diversity. Generation probability values for non-shared clonotypes were lower than those for clonotypes shared by all four donors.

The V and J genes are TRBV2 and TRBJ2-7; tentative D call: TRBD2 (5 bases). Material: naive CD4+ T cells from PBMCs. As to subset: CD45RA+ positively selected. The source of this sequence is a man between 18 and 35 years old in good health. Some clones in this sample may be carry-over from other donors' samples. The CDR3 DNA sequence: TGTGCCAGTGGGGTAGCGAGCTACGAGCAGTACTTC. The encoded protein is CASGVASYEQYF.